This T cell receptor beta chain was recorded in a study of blood T cell repertoires in COVID-19. Study-wide context: Sites across the United States, Italy and Spain contributed samples from acute and convalescent COVID-19.

Original data processing: Scientists estimated how many nucleated cells there were by amplifying reference gene primers. Libraries were prepared by immunoSEQ multiplex PCR; TCRdb keeps only in-frame clonotypes and omits some of them. The V and J calls and clone size are taken from that table; D and trimming were inferred from the DNA. Of some 40,000 clones listed, around 82% are singletons. The receptor comes from a woman aged 80 or over with acute or convalescent COVID-19. The sequenced material came from peripheral blood.

CDR3 sequence (DNA): TGTGCCAGTCATACAAGCGGCGGCTACAATGAGCAGTTCTTC. Protein sequence: CASHTSGGYNEQFF. The V and J genes are TRBV19 and TRBJ2-1; a possible D gene is TRBD2 (5 bases). With 8 bases removed from V and 3 bases from J, the gap between germline ends came to 14 bases. Germline CDR1 and CDR2: LNHDA and SQIVND (reference sequence). The CDR3 covers 14 residues.